This T cell receptor beta chain is drawn from a study of Ad26.COV2.S vaccination and SARS-CoV-2 variants. Turning to the study itself: Doses of Ad26.COV2.S were injected into muscle once or twice, 56 days apart. Findings and caveats of the study: Higher spike-specific TCR breadth was found in vaccine recipients than in placebo recipients. Reported findings describe substantial breadth in spike-specific CD8+ and CD4+ T cell responses following vaccination.

Documented treatment: 15 to 20 received Ad26.COV2.S at low or high dose, single or two shots; roughly five received placebo; per-sample allocation not given. Collection of the samples took place on day 63 after the first injection of vaccine or placebo. On this clone: Antigen specificity is unknown.

Assay: immunoSEQ multiplex PCR; the TCRdb copy retains only in-frame clones and omits some. The data show some 340,000 clones, with approximately 86% seen just once and roughly 2.1% held by the top ten. The sequences come from peripheral blood, collected in a trial of Ad26.COV2.S vaccine versus placebo. The sequence was collected from a person aged 18-65 years who received the Ad26.COV2.S COVID-19 vaccine or a placebo.

CDR3 coding DNA: TGTGCCAGCAGTGACTATTGGAACACTGAAGCTTTCTTT. Residues: CASSDYWNTEAFF. V gene TRBV6-4 combines with J gene TRBJ1-1; D is ambiguous. This CDR3 comprises 13 residues. The germline CDR1 and CDR2 sequences are MRHNA and SNTAGT. V gave up 1 base and J gave up 1 base, with 4 bases separating them.